Below, 28 T cell receptor beta chains from the same sample are listed, as sequenced in a study of blood T cells in healthy people across ages. Next came a second PCR, run for about 7 to 11 cycles, which used a sample-barcoded 5' primer along with a J-beta primer mix. TCRdb re-derived calls from the 5' RACE reads in MiXCR, one entry per CDR3 protein. The table has 1.6 million or so distinct CDR3 sequences, almost 35% seen once. Sample: blood. The receptors originated from a woman aged 25 to 39 in good health.

This sequence joins TRBV5-1 and TRBJ2-2, with TRBD2 matching 7 bases. Germline assignment: CDR1 SGHRS and CDR2 YFSETQ. This CDR3 has 19 residues. J gave up 1 base and V 1 base, and 13 bases lay outside the gene matches. The CDR3 spells CASSLWSRRGVKNTGELFF. For the CDR3, the DNA is TGCGCCAGCAGCTTGTGGAGCAGACGGGGGGTTAAGAACACCGGGGAGCTGTTTTTT.

This clonotype was observed a handful of times. V is TRBV4-2 and J is TRBJ1-5; a possible D gene is TRBD1 (5 bases). The CDR3 consists of 15 residues. V lost 3 bases and J lost 4, with 13 bases in between. Germline-derived CDR1 and CDR2 are LGHNA and YNFKEQ. CDR3 sequence reads: CASSQYSGPNQPQHF. The CDR3 DNA follows: TGTGCCAGCAGCCAGTACTCGGGGCCGAATCAGCCCCAGCATTTT.

The chain joins TRBV10-3 to TRBJ1-5, with D perhaps TRBD1 (6 bases). V was pared by 8 bases and J by 7 bases, with 15 bases between. Germline V gives CDR1 ENHRY, CDR2 SYGVKD. The CDR3 runs 13 residues. This CDR3 is CAIGGATGQPQHF. CDR3 sequence (DNA): TGTGCCATCGGAGGGGCGACAGGACAGCCCCAGCATTTT.

As for this clonotype: A much larger clone sits a single nucleotide away, making a read error possible. The genes are TRBV12-3 or TRBV12-4 and TRBJ2-7; 7 positions match TRBD2. V was pared by 4 bases and J by 7 bases, with 4 bases of the junction left unmatched. The CDR3 runs 12 residues. The CDR3 loop is CASSWWGGEQYF. CDR3 bases: TGTGCCAGCAGTTGGTGGGGGGGAGAGCAGTACTTC.

The rearrangement links TRBV20-1 to TRBJ2-1; D is ambiguous. The CDR3 is 11 residues long. The germline V gene has CDR1 DFQATT and CDR2 SNEGSKA (reference sequence). V was cut by 6 bases and J by 5 bases, with 8 bases left in between. For the CDR3, the DNA is TGCAGTGCGATACTAAACAATGAGCAGTTCTTC. Amino acids: CSAILNNEQFF.

The V call is TRBV20-1, the J call TRBJ2-2; 13 bases align to TRBD2. Per the germline V gene, CDR1 is DFQATT and CDR2 is SNEGSKA (reference sequence). The CDR3 length is 21 residues. V trimming: 1 base; J trimming: 1 base; junction bases outside the gene matches: 15. The CDR3 sequence is CSARAGVLAGGLERNTGELFF. DNA for the CDR3: TGCAGTGCTAGAGCTGGGGTACTAGCGGGGGGGCTAGAGAGGAACACCGGGGAGCTGTTTTTT.

This clonotype has only a few counts. V gene TRBV7-2 combines with J gene TRBJ2-1; D unresolved. Germline V gives CDR1 SGHTA, CDR2 FQGNSA. CDR3 length equals 19 residues. V was trimmed by 5 bases and J by 0 bases, leaving 23 bases between them. The CDR3 bases are TGTGCCAGCAGCCCCTCCTGGCAGATTCGATCAAACTCCTACAATGAGCAGTTCTTC. Protein product: CASSPSWQIRSNSYNEQFF.

This clonotype has only a few counts. The gene calls are TRBV27 and TRBJ2-4; no clear D gene. CDR1 is MNHEY, CDR2 SMNVEV, per germline (reference sequence). V shed 4 bases and J shed 0 bases, with 4 bases lying between them. The CDR3 extends over 13 amino acids. The CDR3 nucleotides are TGTGCCAGCAGTTCCCCAGCCAAAAACATTCAGTACTTC. Its protein product is CASSSPAKNIQYF.

The chain employs TRBV7-9 and TRBJ1-2; TRBD1 might be the D (5 bases). Germline CDR1 SEHNR, CDR2 FQNEAQ (reference sequence). Deletions cut 4 bases from V and 4 bases from J, with 13 bases between. The CDR3 sequence is 14 residues long. CDR3 coding DNA: TGTGCCAGCAGCTCGGACAAGGGCGGCTATGGCTACACCTTC. Amino acid sequence: CASSSDKGGYGYTF.

This clonotype was seen at least ten times. The chain combines TRBV12-3 or TRBV12-4 with TRBJ2-7, with TRBD2 as a possible D gene (5 bases). V was cut by 5 bases and J by 5 bases, with 7 bases left in between. The CDR3 contains 11 residues. The CDR3: CASSRTHEQYF. The CDR3 bases are TGTGCCAGCAGTCGGACTCACGAGCAGTACTTC.

This clonotype appeared a few times. CDR3 DNA sequence: TGTGCCAGCAGCCAAGATGGGCTAGCGGGAGGGCCCCACAATGAGCAGTTCTTC. Amino acid sequence: CASSQDGLAGGPHNEQFF. The genes are TRBV3-1 and TRBJ2-1; 12 bases agree with TRBD2. With 0 bases clipped from V and 5 bases from J, the junction kept 8 bases outside the gene matches. The CDR3 is made up of 18 amino acids. CDR1 LGHDT and CDR2 YNNKEL come from the germline V gene (reference sequence).

Concerning this clonotype itself: Relative to the germline gene, one junction end is altered; a read error may explain this. The chain joins TRBV3-1 to TRBJ2-1; D perhaps matches TRBD2 (5 bases). TRBJ2-7 matches the DNA end more closely, so the J call is doubtful. The CDR3 runs 14 residues. Germline CDR1 reads LGHDT; CDR2 reads YNNKEL (reference sequence). This CDR3 reads CAGSGLLNSYEQYF. In DNA form, the CDR3 reads TGTGCCGGCAGCGGTCTATTGAATTCCTACGAGCAGTACTTC.

The chain combines TRBV20-1 with TRBJ2-3, with 8 positions matching TRBD2. The V and J ends lost 1 base and 3 bases, in that order; junction bases with no gene match: 12. This CDR3 spans 17 amino acids. CDR1 is DFQATT and CDR2 is SNEGSKA in the germline V gene (reference sequence). The DNA of the CDR3 is TGCAGTGCTAGAGTTCTCCGCGGGGGCGGGGGGACAGATACGCAGTATTTT. Its translation: CSARVLRGGGGTDTQYF.

This rearrangement joins TRBV20-1 to TRBJ1-4, with D tentatively TRBD1 (6 bases). The CDR3 runs to 13 residues. V was clipped by 6 bases and J by 10 bases, with 18 bases between them. The germline CDR1 and CDR2 sequences are DFQATT and SNEGSKA (reference sequence). The CDR3 sequence: CSAPGAQGPKLFF. Written as DNA, the CDR3 is TGCAGTGCCCCAGGCGCACAGGGTCCAAAACTGTTTTTT.

This clonotype has a handful of counts. V is TRBV3-1 and J is TRBJ2-3; D call uncertain. V lost 1 base and J lost 6, with 8 bases in between. Germline V gene data show CDR1 as LGHDT and CDR2 as YNNKEL (reference sequence). The CDR3 loop spans 13 amino acids. This CDR3 is CASSQVSMDTQYF. The CDR3 nucleotides read TGTGCCAGCAGCCAAGTCAGTATGGATACGCAGTATTTT.

This clonotype was seen a handful of times. The chain is built from TRBV27 and TRBJ2-1, with TRBD1 matching over 10 bases. Germline CDR1 and CDR2: MNHEY and SMNVEV (reference sequence). The CDR3 contains 12 residues. The V gene end was trimmed by 9 bases and the J gene end by 10 bases; junction bases not matched to a gene: 6. The CDR3 loop is CASMTGGNEQFF. In nucleotides, the CDR3 is TGTGCCAGTATGACAGGGGGCAACGAGCAGTTCTTC.

V and J are TRBV20-1 and TRBJ2-1, with D unclear. Trimming left V 4 bases short and J 4 bases short, with 5 bases between. Germline CDR1 reads DFQATT; CDR2 reads SNEGSKA (reference sequence). The CDR3 covers 11 residues. CDR3 coding DNA: TGCAGTGCTACCCCTTACAATGAGCAGTTCTTC. It is translated as CSATPYNEQFF.

The J gene is TRBJ2-2, the V gene TRBV5-6; TRBD2 matches at 10 bases. The CDR3 has 15 residues. The trim removed 7 bases at V and 6 bases at J, leaving 9 bases unmatched. Germline V CDR1 and CDR2: SGHDT, YYEEEE. The CDR3 here is CASYRASGGSGELFF. CDR3 in DNA: TGTGCCAGCTATCGGGCTAGCGGGGGTTCCGGGGAGCTGTTTTTT.

The chain couples TRBV10-1 to TRBJ2-7, with no clear D. CDR3 length: 13 amino acids. V was shortened by 3 bases and J by 3 bases, with 9 bases between the two germline ends. CDR1 and CDR2 from the germline V gene are WNHNN and SYGVQD (reference sequence). As DNA, the CDR3 is TGCGCCAGCAGTGACCGGCCATTCTACGAGCAGTACTTC. It yields the protein CASSDRPFYEQYF.

The rearrangement uses TRBV7-9 and TRBJ1-2; D remains ambiguous. Between the trimmed V and J ends, which lost 4 bases and 0 bases, there was a span of 18 bases. This CDR3 is 17 amino acids long. Germline-derived CDR1 and CDR2 are SEHNR and FQNEAQ (reference sequence). CDR3 amino acids: CASSSTPFPGANYGYTF. In nucleotides, the CDR3 is TGTGCCAGCAGCTCCACACCTTTTCCGGGAGCTAACTATGGCTACACCTTC.

This clonotype occurred many times. V and J are TRBV20-1 and TRBJ2-1; D is perhaps TRBD2 (5 bases). Germline values: CDR1 DFQATT, CDR2 SNEGSKA (reference sequence). The V gene lost 0 bases and the J gene lost 0 bases, with 12 bases spanning the gap. The length of the CDR3 is 16 residues. Written as DNA, the CDR3 is TGCAGTGCTAGAGATCTTAGGGAGATCTCCTACAATGAGCAGTTCTTC. Its protein is CSARDLREISYNEQFF.

The chain couples TRBV3-1 to TRBJ2-1, with a weak D call TRBD2 (6 bases). V was clipped by 3 bases and J by 14 bases, with 17 bases between them. Germline loops: CDR1 LGHDT, CDR2 YNNKEL (reference sequence). This CDR3 region has 13 residues. This CDR3 is CASSHSKGRSKFF. The CDR3 DNA is TGTGCCAGCAGCCACTCCAAGGGGAGGTCGAAGTTCTTC.

This clonotype was counted only a few times. The V call is TRBV6-5, the J call TRBJ1-2; D remains ambiguous. This CDR3 has 13 residues. Germline V gene lookup returns CDR1 MNHEY and CDR2 SVGAGI. V was shortened by 3 bases and J by 2 bases, with 7 bases between the two germline ends. The CDR3 sequence: CASSYQRNYGYTF. CDR3 sequence (DNA): TGTGCCAGCAGTTATCAGAGGAACTATGGCTACACCTTC.

The V call is TRBV4-2, the J call TRBJ2-7; D may be TRBD2 (5 bases). The ends were cut back, 2 bases at V and 0 bases at J, with 14 bases in the middle. The CDR3 extends over 16 amino acids. The V gene's germline CDR1 is LGHNA and CDR2 YNFKEQ. The CDR3 DNA reads TGTGCCAGCAGCCAATCCGGGATCCGGAGCTCCTACGAGCAGTACTTC. Translated, it gives CASSQSGIRSSYEQYF.

This clonotype was seen a few times. This chain uses TRBV29-1 with TRBJ2-3; 9 bases match TRBD2. Looked up from germline, CDR1 is SQVTM and CDR2 is ANQGSEA. The length of the CDR3 is 16 residues. Losses at the gene ends were 6 bases for V and 0 bases for J; bases not matched to a gene: 10. CDR3 sequence reads: CSVAGGTYLSTDTQYF. CDR3 DNA: TGCAGCGTCGCGGGAGGGACATACCTCAGCACAGATACGCAGTATTTT.

A few counts support this clonotype. This chain uses TRBV12-3 or TRBV12-4 with TRBJ1-6; TRBD1 might be the D (5 bases). CDR3 length: 13 amino acids. V was cut by 2 bases and J by 19 bases, with 18 bases left in between. The CDR3 sequence: CASSLRVGTDSHF. The CDR3 DNA sequence: TGTGCCAGCAGTTTAAGGGTCGGGACCGATTCTCACTTT.

For this clonotype: Given a much more abundant clone one base away, this may be a read error. The rearrangement links TRBV20-1 to TRBJ2-7; 11 bases are shared with TRBD2. The V gene end was trimmed by 1 base and the J gene end by 2 bases; junction bases not matched to a gene: 1. From germline, CDR1 is DFQATT and CDR2 SNEGSKA (reference sequence). This CDR3 has 14 amino acids. The CDR3 is CSARVLAGAYEQYF. CDR3 sequence (DNA): TGCAGTGCTAGAGTACTAGCGGGGGCCTACGAGCAGTACTTC.

This clonotype appeared many times. V is TRBV4-2 and J is TRBJ2-7; D call uncertain. The CDR3 extends over 15 amino acids. The V end lost 0 bases, the J end lost 6 bases, and 15 bases lay between the germline ends. Per germline, CDR1 LGHNA and CDR2 YNFKEQ. CDR3 coding DNA: TGTGCCAGCAGCCAAGACGTCTCTTCCTTCTCCGAGCAGTACTTC. As protein: CASSQDVSSFSEQYF.